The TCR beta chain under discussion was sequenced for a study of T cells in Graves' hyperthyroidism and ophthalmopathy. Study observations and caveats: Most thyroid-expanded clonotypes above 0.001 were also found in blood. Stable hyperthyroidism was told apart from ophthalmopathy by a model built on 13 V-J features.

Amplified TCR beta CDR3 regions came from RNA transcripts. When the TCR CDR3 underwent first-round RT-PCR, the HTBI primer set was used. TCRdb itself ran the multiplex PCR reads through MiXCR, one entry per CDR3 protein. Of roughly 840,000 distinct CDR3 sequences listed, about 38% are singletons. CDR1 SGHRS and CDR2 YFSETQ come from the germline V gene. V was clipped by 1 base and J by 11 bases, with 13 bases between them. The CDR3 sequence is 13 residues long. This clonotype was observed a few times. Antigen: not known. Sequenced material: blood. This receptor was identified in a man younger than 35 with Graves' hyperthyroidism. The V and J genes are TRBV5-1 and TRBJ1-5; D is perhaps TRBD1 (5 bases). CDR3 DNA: TGCGCCAGCAGCTTGAGGCCAGGGAGGTCCCAGCATTTT. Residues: CASSLRPGRSQHF.